Listed here are 3 T cell receptor beta chains from one sample, sequenced in a study of T cell repertoires in aging, cancer and after chemotherapy (dated by TCRdb to about 2019). TCR beta rearrangements were amplified from genomic DNA isolated from peripheral blood, not from sorted cells or RNA. Sequencer: Illumina MiSeq. Rearranged TRB sequences spanning V, D and J segments were amplified by multiplex touch-down PCR using a mixed TRB-A/B primer pool. The public sequencing data were trimmed at Q25 with fastp and processed into clonotypes with MiXCR by TCRdb, which kept only in-frame beta chains. Duplicate CDR3 protein sequences are folded into a single record with the most common DNA and genes. This sample comprises around 13,000 distinct CDR3 sequences, under 40% of them detected only once. The ten largest clones capture 5% to 8% of the sample. The sequenced material came from blood. The receptors shown here come from a human donor in good health. The donor label of this sample is uncertain.

By sample fraction, this clonotype is medium-sized. V and J are TRBV29-1 and TRBJ2-6, with D possibly matching TRBD1 (6 bases). This CDR3 spans 15 amino acids. Germline CDR1 SQVTM, CDR2 ANQGSEA. The V end was cut by 3 bases, the J end by 4 bases, with 13 bases between. CDR3 amino acids: CSVDESGTGANVLTF. CDR3 in DNA: TGCAGCGTTGACGAGTCCGGGACAGGGGCCAACGTCCTGACTTTC.

This clonotype was observed a handful of times. Germline is not matched at one junction end, which may reflect a read error. The J gene is TRBJ2-7, the V gene TRBV10-1; 7 bases match TRBD1. CDR1 is WNHNN, CDR2 SYGVQD, per germline (reference sequence). The CDR3 runs to 13 residues. CDR3 sequence (DNA): TGCGCCAGCAATCCACAGGGGCGGAATGAGCAGTTCTTT. This sequence encodes CASNPQGRNEQFF.

This clonotype is medium-sized (0.01 to 0.1%). This sequence joins TRBV29-1 and TRBJ2-5; D is ambiguous. V lost 6 bases to trimming and J lost 1 base, with 9 bases between them. The CDR3 covers 12 residues. Germline CDR1 SQVTM, CDR2 ANQGSEA. Here the CDR3 DNA reads TGCAGCGTAAGGCATGCCCAAGAGACCCAGTACTTC. It yields the protein CSVRHAQETQYF.